These 9 T cell receptor beta chains were all obtained from the same sample, sequenced in a study of cytomegalovirus exposure and HLA in healthy donors. PCR primers comprised 60 Vbeta and 13 Jbeta primers. Clones were sequenced by immunoSEQ multiplex PCR, and TCRdb holds only the in-frame ones, with some missing. The sample records 100,000 to 120,000 clones, around four fifths being singletons. Sample: PBMCs. The source is a man in his thirties or forties in good health and CMV-seronegative.

The CDR3 loop reads CASSQDLGLETDTQYF. CDR3 sequence (DNA): TGCGCCAGCAGCCAAGATCTGGGACTCGAGACAGATACGCAGTATTTT. The chain carries TRBV4-3 and TRBJ2-3; maybe TRBD2 (6 bases). The germline gives CDR1 LGHNA, CDR2 YSLEER. Trimming took 0 bases from V and 3 from J, leaving 13 bases between them. This CDR3 spans 16 amino acids.

This sequence joins TRBV30 and TRBJ1-1, with unresolved D. The germline V gene encodes CDR1 GTSNPN and CDR2 SVGIG (reference sequence). V was shortened by 2 bases and J by 0 bases, with 10 bases between the two germline ends. The CDR3 consists of 14 residues. CDR3 coding DNA: TGTGCCTGGAGTAGGTTTACAGTGAACACTGAAGCTTTCTTT. It is translated as CAWSRFTVNTEAFF.

The CDR3 here is CASMASGSYEQYF. The CDR3 DNA follows: TGTGCCAGTATGGCTAGCGGTTCCTACGAGCAGTACTTC. The chain joins TRBV19 to TRBJ2-7, with 7 bases that match TRBD2. The length of the CDR3 is 13 residues. The V and J ends lost 7 bases and 1 base, in that order; junction bases with no gene match: 4. Germline V gene data show CDR1 as LNHDA and CDR2 as SQIVND (reference sequence). Using reference TRBV19 and TRBJ2-7 for the parts outside the CDR3, the full variable domain is DGGITQSPKYLFRKEGQNVTLSCEQNLNHDAMYWYRQDPGQGLRLIYYSQIVNDFQKGDIAEGYSVSREKKESFPLTVTSAQKNPTAFYLCASMASGSYEQYFGPGTRLTVT.

The rearrangement uses TRBV7-9 and TRBJ2-1; TRBD2 aligns across 14 bases. V trimming: 5 bases; J trimming: 12 bases; junction bases outside the gene matches: 18. Per germline, CDR1 SEHNR and CDR2 FQNEAQ (reference sequence). There are 18 residues in the CDR3. CDR3 coding DNA: TGTGCCAGCAGCCGGGGACTAGCGGGAGTTTTCTGGGATTTTGGGCAGTTCTTC. Amino acids: CASSRGLAGVFWDFGQFF. Full variable domain (rest looked up from reference TRBV7-9 and TRBJ2-1): DTGVSQNPRHKITKRGQNVTFRCDPISEHNRLYWYRQTLGQGPEFLTYFQNEAQLEKSRLLSDRFSAERPKGSFSTLEIQRTEQGDSAMYLCASSRGLAGVFWDFGQFFGPGTRLTVL.

This clone was seen a single time. The chain uses TRBV15 and TRBJ1-4; 8 positions match TRBD1. Germline V gene sequence: CDR1 LNHNV, CDR2 YYDKDF (reference sequence). This CDR3 comprises 17 residues. Trimming took 2 bases from V and 6 from J; bases not matched to a gene: 11. Here the CDR3 reads CATSRLDYRGGHEKLFF. The DNA of the CDR3 is TGTGCCACCAGCAGATTAGATTACAGGGGGGGCCATGAAAAACTGTTTTTT.

The genes are TRBV6-1 and TRBJ2-2, with 7 bases lining up with TRBD2. Germline V CDR1 and CDR2: MNHNS, SASEGT. V was pared by 2 bases and J by 5 bases, with 8 bases of the junction left unmatched. The CDR3 loop spans 16 amino acids. CDR3 protein: CASSERRVGGTGELFF. The CDR3, as DNA: TGTGCCAGCAGTGAAAGGAGGGTCGGGGGGACCGGGGAGCTGTTTTTT.

This chain uses TRBV2 with TRBJ2-7, with TRBD1 identical over 7 bases. This CDR3 has 13 residues. With 5 bases clipped from V and 4 bases from J, the junction kept 5 bases outside the gene matches. Germline lookup yields CDR1 SNHLY and CDR2 FYNNEI. The CDR3: CASSYRGVYEQYF. The CDR3 DNA reads as TGTGCCAGCAGTTACAGGGGCGTGTACGAGCAGTACTTC.

This clone was detected only a few times. V gene TRBV9 combines with J gene TRBJ2-1, with 7 nucleotides matching TRBD1. Germline assignment: CDR1 SGDLS and CDR2 YYNGEE. The CDR3 covers 14 residues. Losses at the gene ends were 3 bases for V and 8 bases for J; bases not matched to a gene: 8. The CDR3 loop is CASSADHRGHEQFF. CDR3 sequence (DNA): TGTGCCAGCAGCGCAGACCACAGGGGCCATGAGCAGTTCTTC.

V and J are TRBV5-4 and TRBJ2-5, with 7 bases fitting TRBD2. The germline CDR1 and CDR2 sequences are SGHNT and YYREEE (reference sequence). Trimming removed 3 bases from V and 9 bases from J; junction bases left unmatched: 11. This CDR3 is built from 14 residues. CDR3 nucleotide sequence: TGTGCCAGCAGCTCCCGGGCTCCAAGCGGGGCCCAGTACTTC. Amino acid sequence: CASSSRAPSGAQYF.